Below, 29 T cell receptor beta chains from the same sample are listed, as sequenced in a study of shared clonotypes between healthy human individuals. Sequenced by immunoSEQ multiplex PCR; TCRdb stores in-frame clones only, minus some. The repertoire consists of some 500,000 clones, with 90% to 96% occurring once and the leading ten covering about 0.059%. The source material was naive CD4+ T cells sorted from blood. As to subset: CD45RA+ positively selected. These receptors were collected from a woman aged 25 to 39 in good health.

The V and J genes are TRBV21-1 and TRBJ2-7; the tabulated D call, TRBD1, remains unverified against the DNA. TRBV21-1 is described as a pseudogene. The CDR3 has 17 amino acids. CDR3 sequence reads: CASSKRDRDTNLYEQYF. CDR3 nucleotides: TGTGCCAGCAGCAAAAGGGACAGGGACACCAACCTTTACGAGCAGTACTTC.

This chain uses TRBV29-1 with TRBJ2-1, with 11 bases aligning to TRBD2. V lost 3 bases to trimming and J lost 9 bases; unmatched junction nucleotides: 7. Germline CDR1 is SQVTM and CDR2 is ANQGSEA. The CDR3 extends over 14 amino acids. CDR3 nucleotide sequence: TGCAGCGTTGATCCTAGCGGGAGGATGGGTGAGCAGTTCTTC. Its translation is CSVDPSGRMGEQFF.

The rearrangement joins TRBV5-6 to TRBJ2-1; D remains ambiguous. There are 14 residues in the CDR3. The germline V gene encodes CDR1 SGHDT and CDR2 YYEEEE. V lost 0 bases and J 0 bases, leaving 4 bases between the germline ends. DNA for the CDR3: TGTGCCAGCAGCTTGGTAGGCTCCTACAATGAGCAGTTCTTC. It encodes CASSLVGSYNEQFF.

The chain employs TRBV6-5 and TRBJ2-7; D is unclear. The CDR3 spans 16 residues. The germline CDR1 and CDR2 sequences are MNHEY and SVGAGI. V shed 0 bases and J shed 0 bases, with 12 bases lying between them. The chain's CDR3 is CASSYSVVRASYEQYF. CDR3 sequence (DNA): TGTGCCAGCAGTTACTCGGTTGTGAGAGCCTCCTACGAGCAGTACTTC.

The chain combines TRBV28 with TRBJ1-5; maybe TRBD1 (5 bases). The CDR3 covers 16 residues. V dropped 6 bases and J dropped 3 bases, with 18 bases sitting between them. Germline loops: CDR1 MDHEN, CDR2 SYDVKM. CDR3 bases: TGTGCCAGCAGGTCTCTCGGGGCTGCCCTCAATCAGCCCCAGCATTTT. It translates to CASRSLGAALNQPQHF.

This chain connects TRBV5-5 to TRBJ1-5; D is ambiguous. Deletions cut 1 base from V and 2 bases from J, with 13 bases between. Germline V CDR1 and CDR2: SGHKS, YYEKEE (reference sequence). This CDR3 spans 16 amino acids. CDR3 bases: TGTGCCAGCAGCTTGAATGGTCGGGAGGGCAATCAGCCCCAGCATTTT. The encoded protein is CASSLNGREGNQPQHF.

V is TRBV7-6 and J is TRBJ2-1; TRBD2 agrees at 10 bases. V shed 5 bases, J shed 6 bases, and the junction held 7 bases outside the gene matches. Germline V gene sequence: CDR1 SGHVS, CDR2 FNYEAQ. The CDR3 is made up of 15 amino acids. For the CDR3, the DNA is TGTGCCAGCAGCCTAACTAGCGGGACTCCCAATGAGCAGTTCTTC. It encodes CASSLTSGTPNEQFF.

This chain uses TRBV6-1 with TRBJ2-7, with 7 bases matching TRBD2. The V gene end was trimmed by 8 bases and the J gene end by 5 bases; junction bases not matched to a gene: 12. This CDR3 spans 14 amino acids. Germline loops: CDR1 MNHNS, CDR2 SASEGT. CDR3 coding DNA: TGTGCCAGCGGCAGCGGGTTGGCGGGGGACGAGCAGTACTTC. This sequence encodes CASGSGLAGDEQYF.

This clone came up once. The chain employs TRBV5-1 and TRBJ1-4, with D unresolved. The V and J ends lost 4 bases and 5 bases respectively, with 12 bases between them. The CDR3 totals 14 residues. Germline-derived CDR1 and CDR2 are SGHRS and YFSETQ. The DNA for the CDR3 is TGCGCCAGCAGCGTAGTGGACGGGAATGAAAAACTGTTTTTT. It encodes CASSVVDGNEKLFF.

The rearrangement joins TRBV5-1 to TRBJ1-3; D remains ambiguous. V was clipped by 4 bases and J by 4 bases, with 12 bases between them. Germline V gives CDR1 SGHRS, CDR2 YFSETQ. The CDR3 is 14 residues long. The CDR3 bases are TGCGCCAGCAGCGCGCTCGGATCGGGAAACACCATATATTTT. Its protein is CASSALGSGNTIYF. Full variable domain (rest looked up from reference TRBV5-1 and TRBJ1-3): KAGVTQTPRYLIKTRGQQVTLSCSPISGHRSVSWYQQTPGQGLQFLFEYFSETQRNKGNFPGRFSGRQFSNSRSEMNVSTLELGDSALYLCASSALGSGNTIYFGEGSWLTVV.

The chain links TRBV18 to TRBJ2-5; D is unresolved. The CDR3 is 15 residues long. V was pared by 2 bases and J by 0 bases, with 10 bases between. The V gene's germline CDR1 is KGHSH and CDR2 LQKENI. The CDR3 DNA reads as TGTGCCAGCTCACCAGAGGTTTCGTACCAAGAGACCCAGTACTTC. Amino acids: CASSPEVSYQETQYF.

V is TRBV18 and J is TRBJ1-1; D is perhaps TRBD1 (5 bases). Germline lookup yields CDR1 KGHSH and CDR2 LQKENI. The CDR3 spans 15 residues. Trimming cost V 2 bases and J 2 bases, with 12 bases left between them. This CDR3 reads CASSPGGVGNTEAFF. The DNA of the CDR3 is TGTGCCAGCTCACCAGGGGGTGTAGGTAACACTGAAGCTTTCTTT.

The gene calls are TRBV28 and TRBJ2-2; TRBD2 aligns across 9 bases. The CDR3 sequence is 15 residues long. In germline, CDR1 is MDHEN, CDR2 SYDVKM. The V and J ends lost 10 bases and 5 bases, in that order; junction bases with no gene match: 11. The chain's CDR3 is CATYPRREGTGELFF. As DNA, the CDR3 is TGTGCCACCTACCCGCGGCGGGAGGGGACCGGGGAGCTGTTTTTT.

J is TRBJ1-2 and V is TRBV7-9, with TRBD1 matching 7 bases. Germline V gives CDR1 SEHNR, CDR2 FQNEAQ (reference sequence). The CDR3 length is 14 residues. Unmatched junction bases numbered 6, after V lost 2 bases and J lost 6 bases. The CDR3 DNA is TGTGCCAGCAGCTTATGGGACAGAGTCGATGGCTACACCTTC. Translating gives CASSLWDRVDGYTF.

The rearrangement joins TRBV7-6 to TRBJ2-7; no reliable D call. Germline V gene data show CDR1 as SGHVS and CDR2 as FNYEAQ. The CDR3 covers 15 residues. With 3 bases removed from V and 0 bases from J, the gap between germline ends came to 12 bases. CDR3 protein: CASSLGRRNSYEQYF. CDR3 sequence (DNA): TGTGCCAGCAGCTTGGGTCGAAGGAACTCCTACGAGCAGTACTTC. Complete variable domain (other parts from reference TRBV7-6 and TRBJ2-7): GAGVSQSPRYKVTKRGQDVALRCDPISGHVSLYWYRQALGQGPEFLTYFNYEAQQDKSGLPNDRFSAERPEGSISTLTIQRTEQRDSAMYRCASSLGRRNSYEQYFGPGTRLTVT.

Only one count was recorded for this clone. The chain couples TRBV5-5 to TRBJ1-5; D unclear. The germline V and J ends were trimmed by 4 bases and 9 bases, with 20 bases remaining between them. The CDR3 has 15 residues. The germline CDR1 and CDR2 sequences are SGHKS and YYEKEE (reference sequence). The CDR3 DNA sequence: TGTGCCAGCAGCCCTCTGGGTTCCAGCACGTTGCCCCAGCATTTT. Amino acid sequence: CASSPLGSSTLPQHF.

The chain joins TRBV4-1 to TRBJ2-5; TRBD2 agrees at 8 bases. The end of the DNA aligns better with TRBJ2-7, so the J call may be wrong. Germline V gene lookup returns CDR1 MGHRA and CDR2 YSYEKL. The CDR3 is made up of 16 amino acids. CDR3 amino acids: CASSRSGMLSSYEQYF. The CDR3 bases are TGCGCCAGCAGCCGTAGCGGGATGCTGAGCTCCTACGAGCAGTACTTC.

CDR3 bases: TGCGCCAGCAGCTTGGGTGCGATGAACACTGAAGCTTTCTTT. Amino acid sequence: CASSLGAMNTEAFF. The rearrangement uses TRBV5-1 and TRBJ1-1; D is ambiguous. CDR1 SGHRS and CDR2 YFSETQ come from the germline V gene. The V and J ends lost 0 bases and 0 bases respectively, with 6 bases between them. The CDR3 is 14 residues long.

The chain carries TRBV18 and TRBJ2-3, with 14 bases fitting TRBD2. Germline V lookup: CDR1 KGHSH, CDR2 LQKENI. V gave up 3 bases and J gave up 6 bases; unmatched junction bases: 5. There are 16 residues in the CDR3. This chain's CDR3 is CASSPGLAGGVDTQYF. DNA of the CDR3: TGTGCCAGCTCACCCGGACTAGCGGGAGGAGTGGATACGCAGTATTTT.

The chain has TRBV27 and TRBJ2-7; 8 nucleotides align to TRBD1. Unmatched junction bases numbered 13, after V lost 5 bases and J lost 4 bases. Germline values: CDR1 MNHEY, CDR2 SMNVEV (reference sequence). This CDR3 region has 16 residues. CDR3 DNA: TGTGCCAGCAGTCCAGACCTAGGGACAGGACCTTACGAGCAGTACTTC. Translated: CASSPDLGTGPYEQYF.

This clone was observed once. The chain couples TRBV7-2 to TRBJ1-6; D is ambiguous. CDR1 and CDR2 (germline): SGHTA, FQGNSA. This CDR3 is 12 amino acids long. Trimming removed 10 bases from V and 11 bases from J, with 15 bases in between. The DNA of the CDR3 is TGTGCCACCTCACCCTTAGTTGCACCCCTCCACTTT. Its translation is CATSPLVAPLHF. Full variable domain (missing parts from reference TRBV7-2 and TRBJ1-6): GAGVSQSPSNKVTEKGKDVELRCDPISGHTALYWYRQSLGQGLEFLIYFQGNSAPDKSGLPSDRFSAERTGGSVSTLTIQRTQQEDSAVYLCATSPLVAPLHFGNGTRLTVT.

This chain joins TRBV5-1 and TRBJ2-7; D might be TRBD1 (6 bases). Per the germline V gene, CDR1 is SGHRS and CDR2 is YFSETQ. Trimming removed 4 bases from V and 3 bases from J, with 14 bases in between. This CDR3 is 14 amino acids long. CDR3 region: CASSTPGQLYEQYF. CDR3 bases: TGCGCCAGCAGCACCCCAGGACAGCTCTACGAGCAGTACTTC.

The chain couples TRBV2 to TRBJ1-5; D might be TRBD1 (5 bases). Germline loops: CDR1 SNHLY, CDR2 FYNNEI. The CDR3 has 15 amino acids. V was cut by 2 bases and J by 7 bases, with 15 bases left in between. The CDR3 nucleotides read TGTGCCAGCAGTGAAAGTGGGGCAGATTTACAGCCCCAGCATTTT. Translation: CASSESGADLQPQHF.

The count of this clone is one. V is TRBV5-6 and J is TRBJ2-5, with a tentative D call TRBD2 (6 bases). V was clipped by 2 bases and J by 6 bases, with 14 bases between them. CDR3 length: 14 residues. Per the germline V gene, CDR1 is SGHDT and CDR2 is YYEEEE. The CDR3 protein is CASSFSGLGQTQYF. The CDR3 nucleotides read TGTGCCAGCAGCTTCTCGGGACTGGGGCAGACCCAGTACTTC.

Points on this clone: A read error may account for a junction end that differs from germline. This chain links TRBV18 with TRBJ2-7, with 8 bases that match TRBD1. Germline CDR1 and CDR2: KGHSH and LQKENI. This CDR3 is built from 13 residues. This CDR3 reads CATSGQGLYEQYF. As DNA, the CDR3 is TGTGCCACCTCAGGACAGGGTTTATACGAGCAGTACTTC.

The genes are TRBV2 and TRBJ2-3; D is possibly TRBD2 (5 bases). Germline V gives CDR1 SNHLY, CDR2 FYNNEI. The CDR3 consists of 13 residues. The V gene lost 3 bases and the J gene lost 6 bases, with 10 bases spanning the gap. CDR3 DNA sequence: TGTGCCAGCAGTGACGTGCTAGCTGATACGCAGTATTTT. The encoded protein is CASSDVLADTQYF. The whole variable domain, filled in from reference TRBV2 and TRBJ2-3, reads EPEVTQTPSHQVTQMGQEVILRCVPISNHLYFYWYRQILGQKVEFLVSFYNNEISEKSEIFDDQFSVERPDGSNFTLKIRSTKLEDSAMYFCASSDVLADTQYFGPGTRLTVL.

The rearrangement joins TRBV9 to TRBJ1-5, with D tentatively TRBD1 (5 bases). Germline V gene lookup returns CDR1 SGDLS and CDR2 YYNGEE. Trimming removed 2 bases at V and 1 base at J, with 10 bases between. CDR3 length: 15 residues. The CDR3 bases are TGTGCCAGCAGCGTTGGGGCATGGAGCAATCAGCCCCAGCATTTT. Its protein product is CASSVGAWSNQPQHF.

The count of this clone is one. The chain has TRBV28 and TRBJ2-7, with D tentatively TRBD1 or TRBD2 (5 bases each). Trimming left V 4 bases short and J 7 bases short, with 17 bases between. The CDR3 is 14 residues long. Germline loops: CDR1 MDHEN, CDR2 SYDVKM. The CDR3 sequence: CASSSTWGEGEQYF. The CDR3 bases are TGTGCCAGCAGTTCGACTTGGGGAGAGGGGGAGCAGTACTTC.

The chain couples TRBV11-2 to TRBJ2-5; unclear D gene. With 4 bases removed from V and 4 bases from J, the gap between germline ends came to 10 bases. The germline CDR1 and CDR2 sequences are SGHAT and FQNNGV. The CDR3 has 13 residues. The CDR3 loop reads CASSSHPGETQYF. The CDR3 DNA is TGTGCCAGCAGCTCCCACCCTGGAGAGACCCAGTACTTC.